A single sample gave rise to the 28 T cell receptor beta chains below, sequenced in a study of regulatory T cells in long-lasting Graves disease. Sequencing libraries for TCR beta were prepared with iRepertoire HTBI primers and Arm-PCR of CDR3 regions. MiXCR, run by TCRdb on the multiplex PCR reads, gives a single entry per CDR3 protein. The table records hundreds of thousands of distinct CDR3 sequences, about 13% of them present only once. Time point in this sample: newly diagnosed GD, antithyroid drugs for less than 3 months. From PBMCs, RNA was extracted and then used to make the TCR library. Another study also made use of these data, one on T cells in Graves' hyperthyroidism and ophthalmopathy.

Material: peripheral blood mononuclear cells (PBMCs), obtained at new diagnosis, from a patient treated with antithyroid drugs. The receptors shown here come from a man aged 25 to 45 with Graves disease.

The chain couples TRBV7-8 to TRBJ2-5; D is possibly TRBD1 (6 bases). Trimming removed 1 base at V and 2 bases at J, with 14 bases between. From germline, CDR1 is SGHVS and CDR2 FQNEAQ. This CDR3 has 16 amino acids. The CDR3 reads CASSLEGDTKQETQYF. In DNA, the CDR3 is TGTGCCAGCAGCTTAGAAGGGGACACGAAACAAGAGACCCAGTACTTC.

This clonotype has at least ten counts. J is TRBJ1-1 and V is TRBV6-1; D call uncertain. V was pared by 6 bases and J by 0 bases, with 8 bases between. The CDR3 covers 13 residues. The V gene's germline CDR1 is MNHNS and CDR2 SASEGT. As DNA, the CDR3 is TGTGCCAGCAGGCAGACCATGAACACTGAAGCTTTCTTT. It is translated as CASRQTMNTEAFF.

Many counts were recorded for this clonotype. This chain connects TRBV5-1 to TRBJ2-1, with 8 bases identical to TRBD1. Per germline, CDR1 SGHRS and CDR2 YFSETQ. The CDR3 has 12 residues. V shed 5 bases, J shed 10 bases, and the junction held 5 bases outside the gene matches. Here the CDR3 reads CASRVDRGEQFF. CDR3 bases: TGCGCCAGCAGGGTCGACAGGGGAGAGCAGTTCTTC.

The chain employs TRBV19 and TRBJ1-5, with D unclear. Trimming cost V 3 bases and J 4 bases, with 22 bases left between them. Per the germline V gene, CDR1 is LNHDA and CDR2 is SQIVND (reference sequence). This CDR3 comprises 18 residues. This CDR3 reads CASSIRRAVEVGNQPQHF. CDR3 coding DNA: TGTGCCAGTAGTATTCGGCGCGCCGTGGAGGTCGGTAATCAGCCCCAGCATTTT.

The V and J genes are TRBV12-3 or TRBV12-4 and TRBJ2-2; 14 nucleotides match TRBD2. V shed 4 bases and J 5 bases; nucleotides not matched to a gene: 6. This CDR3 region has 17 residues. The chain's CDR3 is CASSSTSGGARTGELFF. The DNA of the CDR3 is TGTGCCAGCAGTTCGACTAGCGGGGGGGCGAGGACCGGGGAGCTGTTTTTT.

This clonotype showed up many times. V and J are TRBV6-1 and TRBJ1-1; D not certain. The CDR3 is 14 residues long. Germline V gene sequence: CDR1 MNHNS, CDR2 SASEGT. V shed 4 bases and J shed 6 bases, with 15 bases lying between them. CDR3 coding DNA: TGTGCCAGCAGTGCCGGTCCTCAAGGCGCTGAAGCTTTCTTT. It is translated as CASSAGPQGAEAFF.

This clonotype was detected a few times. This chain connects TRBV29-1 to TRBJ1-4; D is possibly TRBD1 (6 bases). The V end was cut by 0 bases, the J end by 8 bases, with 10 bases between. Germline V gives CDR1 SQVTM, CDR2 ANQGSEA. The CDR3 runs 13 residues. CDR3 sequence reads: CSVEEGAGEKLFF. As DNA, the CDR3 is TGCAGCGTTGAAGAGGGGGCCGGGGAAAAACTGTTTTTT.

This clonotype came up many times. CDR3 loop: CASSQTALKGAPEAFF. DNA for the CDR3: TGCGCCAGCAGCCAAACTGCCCTGAAGGGGGCTCCTGAAGCTTTCTTT. The gene calls are TRBV5-1 and TRBJ1-1; 7 bases are shared with TRBD1. The germline V gene encodes CDR1 SGHRS and CDR2 YFSETQ. CDR3 size: 16 residues. V was clipped by 4 bases and J by 6 bases; unmatched bases: 15.

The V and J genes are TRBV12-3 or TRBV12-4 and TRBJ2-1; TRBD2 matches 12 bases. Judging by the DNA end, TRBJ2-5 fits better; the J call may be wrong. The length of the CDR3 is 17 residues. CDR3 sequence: CASSGPGLAGSQETQYF. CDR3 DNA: TGTGCCAGCAGTGGTCCGGGACTAGCGGGCTCTCAAGAGACCCAGTACTTC.

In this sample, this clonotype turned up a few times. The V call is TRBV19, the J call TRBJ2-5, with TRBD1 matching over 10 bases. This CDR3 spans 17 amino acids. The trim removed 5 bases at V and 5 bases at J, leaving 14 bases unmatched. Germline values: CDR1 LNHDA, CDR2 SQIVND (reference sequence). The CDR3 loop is CASSWAGTGEGGETQYF. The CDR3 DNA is TGTGCCAGTAGTTGGGCCGGGACAGGGGAGGGGGGCGAGACCCAGTACTTC.

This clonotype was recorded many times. The CDR3 loop reads CASNPSGDNSYNEQFF. CDR3 DNA sequence: TGTGCCAGCAATCCTTCCGGGGACAACTCTTACAATGAGCAGTTCTTC. The chain carries TRBV12-3 or TRBV12-4 and TRBJ2-1, with a tentative D call TRBD1 (6 bases). The V gene lost 7 bases and the J gene lost 4 bases, with 20 bases spanning the gap. This CDR3 is built from 16 residues.

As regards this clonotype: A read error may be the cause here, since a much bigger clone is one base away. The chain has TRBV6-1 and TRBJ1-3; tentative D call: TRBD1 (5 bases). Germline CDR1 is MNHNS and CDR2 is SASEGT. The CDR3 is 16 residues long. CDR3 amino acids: CAGSSQGSLSGNTIYF. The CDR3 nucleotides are TGTGCCGGCAGTAGTCAGGGCTCGCTCTCTGGAAACACCATATATTTT.

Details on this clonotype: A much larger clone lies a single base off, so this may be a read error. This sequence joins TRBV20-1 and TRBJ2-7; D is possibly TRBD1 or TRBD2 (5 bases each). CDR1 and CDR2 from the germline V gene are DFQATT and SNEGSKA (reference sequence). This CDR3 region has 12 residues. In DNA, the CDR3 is TGCGGTGCTAGAGATCTGGGGGAGGAGCAGTACTTC. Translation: CGARDLGEEQYF.

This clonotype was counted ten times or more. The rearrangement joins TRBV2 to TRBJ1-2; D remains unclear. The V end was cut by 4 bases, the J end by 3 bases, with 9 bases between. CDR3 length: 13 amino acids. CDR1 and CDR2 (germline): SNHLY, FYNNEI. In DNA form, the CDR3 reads TGTGCCAGCAGTGCAAGGGAGTACTATGGCTACACCTTC. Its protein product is CASSAREYYGYTF.

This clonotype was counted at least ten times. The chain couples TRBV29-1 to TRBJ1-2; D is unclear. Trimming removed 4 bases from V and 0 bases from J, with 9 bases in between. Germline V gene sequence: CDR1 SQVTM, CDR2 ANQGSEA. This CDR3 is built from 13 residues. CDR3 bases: TGCAGCGTTGGCAGCCCAGCTAACTATGGCTACACCTTC. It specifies CSVGSPANYGYTF.

CDR3 sequence (DNA): TGTGCCACCAGTGATTTGGCGGGAGGGCCAGTGAATGAGCAGTTCTTC. Encoded protein: CATSDLAGGPVNEQFF. This chain uses TRBV24-1 with TRBJ2-1, with 9 bases that match TRBD2. Germline V gene sequence: CDR1 KGHDR, CDR2 SFDVKD. This CDR3 contains 16 residues. V shed 0 bases, J shed 7 bases, and the junction held 6 bases outside the gene matches.

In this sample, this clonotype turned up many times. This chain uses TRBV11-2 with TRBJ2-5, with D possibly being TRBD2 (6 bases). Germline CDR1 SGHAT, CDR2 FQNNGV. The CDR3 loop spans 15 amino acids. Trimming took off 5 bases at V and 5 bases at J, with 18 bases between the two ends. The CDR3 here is CASSPSSVGRETQYF. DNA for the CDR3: TGTGCCAGCAGCCCCAGCTCAGTAGGGAGGGAGACCCAGTACTTC.

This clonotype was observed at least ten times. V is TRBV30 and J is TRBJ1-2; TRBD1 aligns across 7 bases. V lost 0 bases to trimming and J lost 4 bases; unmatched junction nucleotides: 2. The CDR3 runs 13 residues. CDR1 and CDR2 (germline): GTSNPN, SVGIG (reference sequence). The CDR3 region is CAWSVAGGYGYTF. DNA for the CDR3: TGTGCCTGGAGTGTAGCAGGGGGCTATGGCTACACCTTC.

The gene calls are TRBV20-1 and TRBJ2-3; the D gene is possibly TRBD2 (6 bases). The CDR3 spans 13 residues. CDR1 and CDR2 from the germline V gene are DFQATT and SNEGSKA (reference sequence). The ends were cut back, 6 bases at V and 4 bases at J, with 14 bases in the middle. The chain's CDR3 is CSAERESADTQYF. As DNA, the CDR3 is TGCAGTGCGGAACGGGAGAGCGCAGATACGCAGTATTTT.

For the CDR3, the DNA is TGTGCCAGCAGCTTGGGGCCGGAGAGAAGAGAGCAGCCCCAGCATTTT. The encoded protein is CASSLGPERREQPQHF. The V and J genes are TRBV5-4 and TRBJ1-5, with D hard to call. The V end lost 0 bases, the J end lost 7 bases, and 17 bases lay between the germline ends. The CDR3 is made up of 16 amino acids. Per germline, CDR1 SGHNT and CDR2 YYREEE (reference sequence).

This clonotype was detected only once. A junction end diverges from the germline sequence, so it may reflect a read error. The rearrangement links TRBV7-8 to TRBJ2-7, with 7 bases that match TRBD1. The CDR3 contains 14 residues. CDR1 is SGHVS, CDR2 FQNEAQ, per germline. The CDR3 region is CASNRRRGIYEQCF. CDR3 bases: TGTGCCAGCAACCGCCGCAGGGGGATCTACGAGCAGTGCTTC.

Here the CDR3 DNA reads TGCAGCTGCCAGGGTGCAACTAATGAAAAACTGTTTTTT. Its protein product is CSCQGATNEKLFF. V and J are TRBV29-1 and TRBJ1-4; tentative D call: TRBD1 (5 bases). CDR1 and CDR2 (germline): SQVTM, ANQGSEA. CDR3 size: 13 residues. Trimming took off 8 bases at V and 0 bases at J, with 10 bases between the two ends.

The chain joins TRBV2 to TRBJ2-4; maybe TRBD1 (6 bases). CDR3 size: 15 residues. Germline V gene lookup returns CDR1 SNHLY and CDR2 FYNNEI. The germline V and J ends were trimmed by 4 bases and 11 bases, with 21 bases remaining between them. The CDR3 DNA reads TGTGCCAGCAGTGGAGGGCGAGGGACACCCCATCTTCAGTACTTC. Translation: CASSGGRGTPHLQYF.

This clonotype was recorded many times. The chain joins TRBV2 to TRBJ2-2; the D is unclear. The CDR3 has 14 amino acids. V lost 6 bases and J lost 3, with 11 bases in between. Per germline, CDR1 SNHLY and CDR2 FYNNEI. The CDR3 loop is CASSYDSHTGELFF. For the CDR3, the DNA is TGTGCCAGCAGCTACGACTCACACACCGGGGAGCTGTTTTTT.

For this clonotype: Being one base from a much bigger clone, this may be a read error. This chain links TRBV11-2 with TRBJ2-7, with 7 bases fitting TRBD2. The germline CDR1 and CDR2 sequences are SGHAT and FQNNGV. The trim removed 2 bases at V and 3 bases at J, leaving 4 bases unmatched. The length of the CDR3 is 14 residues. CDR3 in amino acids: CASSLRREYYEQYF. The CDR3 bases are TGTGCCAGCAGCTTAAGGCGGGAGTACTACGAGCAGTACTTC.

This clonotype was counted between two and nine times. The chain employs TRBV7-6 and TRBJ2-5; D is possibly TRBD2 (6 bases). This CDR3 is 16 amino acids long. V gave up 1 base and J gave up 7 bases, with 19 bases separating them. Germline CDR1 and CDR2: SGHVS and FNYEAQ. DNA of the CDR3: TGTGCCAGCAGCTTAGAGGGGCATAGCGGTGGTTGGACCCAGTACTTC. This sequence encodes CASSLEGHSGGWTQYF.

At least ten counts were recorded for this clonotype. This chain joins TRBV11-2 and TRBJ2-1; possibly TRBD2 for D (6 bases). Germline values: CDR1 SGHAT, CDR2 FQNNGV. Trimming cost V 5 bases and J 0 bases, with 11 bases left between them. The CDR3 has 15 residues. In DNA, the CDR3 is TGTGCCAGCAGCCCCATGGGGGGCTCCTACAATGAGCAGTTCTTC. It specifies CASSPMGGSYNEQFF.

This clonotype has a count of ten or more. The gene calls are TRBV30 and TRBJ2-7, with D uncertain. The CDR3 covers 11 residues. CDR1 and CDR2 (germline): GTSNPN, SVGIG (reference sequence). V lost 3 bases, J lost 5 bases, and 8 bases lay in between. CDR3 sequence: CAWRRNDEQYF. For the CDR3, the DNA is TGTGCCTGGAGAAGGAATGACGAGCAGTACTTC.